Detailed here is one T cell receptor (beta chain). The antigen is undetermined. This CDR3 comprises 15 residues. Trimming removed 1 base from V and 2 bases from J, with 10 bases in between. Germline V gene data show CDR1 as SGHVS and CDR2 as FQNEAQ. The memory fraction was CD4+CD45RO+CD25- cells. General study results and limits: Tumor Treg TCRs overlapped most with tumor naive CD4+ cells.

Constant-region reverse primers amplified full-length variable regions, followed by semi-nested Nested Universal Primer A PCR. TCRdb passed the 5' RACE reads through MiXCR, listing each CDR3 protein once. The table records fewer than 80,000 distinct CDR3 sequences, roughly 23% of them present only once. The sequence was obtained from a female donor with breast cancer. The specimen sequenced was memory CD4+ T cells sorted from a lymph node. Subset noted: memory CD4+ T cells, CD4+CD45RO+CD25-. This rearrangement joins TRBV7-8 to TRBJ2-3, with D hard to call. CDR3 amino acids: CASSLDGGFTDTQYF. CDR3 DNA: TGTGCCAGCAGCTTAGACGGCGGTTTCACAGATACGCAGTATTTT. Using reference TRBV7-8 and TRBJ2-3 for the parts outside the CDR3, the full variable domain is GAGVSQSPRYKVAKRGQDVALRCDPISGHVSLFWYQQALGQGPEFLTYFQNEAQLDKSGLPSDRFFAERPEGSVSTLKIQRTQQEDSAVYLCASSLDGGFTDTQYFGPGTRLTVL.